The T cell receptor (beta chain) described here comes from a study of blood T cell repertoires in COVID-19. Turning to the study itself: Italy, Spain and the United States were the sources of the convalescent and acute COVID-19 samples.

Germline V gene data show CDR1 as MRHNA and CDR2 as SNTAGT. J lost 4 bases, V lost 6 bases, and 10 bases had no gene match. The CDR3 has 15 residues. Clones were read by immunoSEQ multiplex PCR, and TCRdb kept only the in-frame ones, dropping some. The data contain 150,000 to 200,000 clones, about 88% of them singletons. The sequenced sample consisted of peripheral blood. The sequence was collected from a man aged 18 to 30 with acute or convalescent COVID-19. The chain couples TRBV6-4 to TRBJ2-3, with 7 bases fitting TRBD2. The CDR3 DNA follows: TGTGCCAGCAGCAATAACCGGGGGGTCGCAGATACGCAGTATTTT. It encodes CASSNNRGVADTQYF.